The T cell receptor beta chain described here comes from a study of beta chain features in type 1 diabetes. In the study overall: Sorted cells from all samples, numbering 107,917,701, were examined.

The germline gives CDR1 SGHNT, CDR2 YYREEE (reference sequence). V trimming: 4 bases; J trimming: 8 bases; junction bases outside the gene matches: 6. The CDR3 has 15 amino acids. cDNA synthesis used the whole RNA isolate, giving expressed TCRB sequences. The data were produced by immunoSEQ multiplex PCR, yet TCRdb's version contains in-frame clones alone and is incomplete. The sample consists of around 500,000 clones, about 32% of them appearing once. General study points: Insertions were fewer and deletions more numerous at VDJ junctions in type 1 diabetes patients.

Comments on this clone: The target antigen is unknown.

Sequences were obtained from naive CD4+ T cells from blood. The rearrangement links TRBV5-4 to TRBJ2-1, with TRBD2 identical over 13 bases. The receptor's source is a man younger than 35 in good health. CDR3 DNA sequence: TGTGCCAGCAGCCCGAGGACTAGCGGGAGTGATGAGCAGTTCTTC. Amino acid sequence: CASSPRTSGSDEQFF.